These 29 T cell receptor beta chains were sequenced from one sample in a study of shared clonotypes between healthy human individuals. Method: immunoSEQ multiplex PCR; TCRdb's copy keeps in-frame clones and lacks some. The sample contains about 470,000 clones, 75% to 85% of which appear only once. Sequencing was done on a sample of PBMCs. These receptors originate from a middle-aged woman in good health. Some clones in this sample may be carry-over from other donors' samples.

V gene TRBV19 combines with J gene TRBJ1-1; TRBD1 matches at 8 bases. Trimming removed 3 bases from V and 0 bases from J; junction bases left unmatched: 6. There are 16 residues in the CDR3. Germline CDR1 LNHDA, CDR2 SQIVND (reference sequence). CDR3 nucleotide sequence: TGTGCCAGTAGTATGGGGACGACAGGGGTGAACACTGAAGCTTTCTTT. This codes for CASSMGTTGVNTEAFF.

The V gene is TRBV7-3, the J gene TRBJ2-7; a possible D gene is TRBD2 (5 bases). The length of the CDR3 is 13 residues. Germline V gene sequence: CDR1 SGHTA, CDR2 FQGTGA. V lost 4 bases to trimming and J lost 7 bases, with 14 bases between them. The CDR3 loop reads CASSSVDGGEQYF. CDR3 coding DNA: TGTGCCAGCAGCTCAGTCGACGGCGGGGAGCAGTACTTC.

This clone was counted between two and nine times. The chain joins TRBV4-1 to TRBJ2-5; 8 bases line up with TRBD1. Per germline, CDR1 MGHRA and CDR2 YSYEKL. The V segment lost 0 bases and the J segment 5 bases; nucleotides outside the gene matches: 8. The CDR3 is made up of 16 amino acids. CDR3 protein: CASSQEAGTGGETQYF. CDR3 nucleotides: TGCGCCAGCAGCCAAGAAGCCGGGACAGGCGGTGAGACCCAGTACTTC.

CDR3 protein: CAWRPSLAGGPSYEQYF. The CDR3, as DNA: TGTGCCTGGAGACCATCACTAGCGGGAGGACCGTCCTACGAGCAGTACTTC. V is TRBV30 and J is TRBJ2-5; 12 bases match TRBD2. With the DNA end fitting TRBJ2-7 better, the J assignment may be wrong. CDR1 and CDR2 from the germline V gene are GTSNPN and SVGIG (reference sequence). This CDR3 comprises 17 residues.

The V gene is TRBV7-9, the J gene TRBJ2-1; 11 bases match TRBD2. The CDR3 sequence is 15 residues long. Germline V lookup: CDR1 SEHNR, CDR2 FQNEAQ (reference sequence). Trimming cost V 10 bases and J 3 bases; bases outside gene matches: 8. CDR3 residues: CAIEAGTSGYNEQFF. The CDR3 nucleotides read TGTGCCATCGAAGCCGGGACTAGCGGCTACAATGAGCAGTTCTTC.

The gene calls are TRBV9 and TRBJ1-3; the D gene is possibly TRBD1 (5 bases). Germline loops: CDR1 SGDLS, CDR2 YYNGEE. This CDR3 region has 15 residues. Trimming took 0 bases from V and 1 from J, leaving 8 bases between them. CDR3 nucleotide sequence: TGTGCCAGCAGCGTAGGACAGACTTCTGGAAACACCATATATTTT. Protein: CASSVGQTSGNTIYF.

This chain links TRBV12-5 with TRBJ2-2, with unresolved D. Germline V gene lookup returns CDR1 LGHNT and CDR2 FRNRAP. The CDR3 extends over 16 amino acids. Trimming removed 0 bases at V and 2 bases at J, with 10 bases between. This chain's CDR3 is CASGLVLTENTGELFF. The DNA for the CDR3 is TGTGCTAGTGGTTTGGTACTAACCGAAAACACCGGGGAGCTGTTTTTT.

The CDR3 loop reads CASSLDPGSYNEQFF. CDR3 DNA sequence: TGTGCCAGCAGCTTAGATCCAGGGTCCTACAATGAGCAGTTCTTC. The gene calls are TRBV7-9 and TRBJ2-1; TRBD1 is a possible D gene (5 bases). V lost 1 base, J lost 1 base, and 8 bases lay in between. The CDR3 is 15 amino acids. Germline assignment: CDR1 SEHNR and CDR2 FQNEAQ (reference sequence).

The genes are TRBV2 and TRBJ2-7; the D is unclear. Germline CDR1 is SNHLY and CDR2 is FYNNEI. The CDR3 contains 12 residues. The V end lost 3 bases, the J end lost 5 bases, and 8 bases lay between the germline ends. The CDR3 sequence is CASSDDVDEQYF. The CDR3, as DNA: TGTGCCAGCAGTGATGACGTGGACGAGCAGTACTTC.

This rearrangement joins TRBV9 to TRBJ2-1; 10 bases match TRBD1. From germline, CDR1 is SGDLS and CDR2 YYNGEE. The CDR3 spans 15 residues. The J segment lost 4 bases and the V segment lost 2 bases, leaving 3 bases of the junction unmatched. The CDR3 region is CASSVDRGGYNEQFF. CDR3 nucleotide sequence: TGTGCCAGCAGCGTGGACAGGGGGGGATACAATGAGCAGTTCTTC.

This sequence joins TRBV2 and TRBJ1-2; tentatively, D is TRBD1 (6 bases). CDR3 length: 15 residues. V lost 6 bases and J 8 bases, leaving 22 bases between the germline ends. Germline CDR1 SNHLY, CDR2 FYNNEI. The DNA of the CDR3 is TGTGCCAGCAGCCCCCCAAGGGGGGAGGTTGGGGGCTACACCTTC. It is translated as CASSPPRGEVGGYTF.

The genes are TRBV9 and TRBJ2-5; 14 nucleotides align to TRBD2. The DNA end lines up better with TRBJ2-7; the J call may be wrong. This CDR3 region has 17 residues. Germline CDR1 and CDR2: SGDLS and YYNGEE. CDR3 region: CASSPKRTSGRSYEQYF. DNA for the CDR3: TGTGCCAGCAGCCCCAAAAGGACTAGCGGGAGGTCCTACGAGCAGTACTTC.

The chain links TRBV6-1 to TRBJ2-3, with 10 bases matching TRBD2. From germline, CDR1 is MNHNS and CDR2 SASEGT. Trimming took 5 bases from V and 5 from J; bases not matched to a gene: 1. The CDR3 runs 13 residues. The chain's CDR3 is CASSKREGDTQYF. CDR3 nucleotides: TGTGCCAGCAGTAAGCGGGAGGGAGATACGCAGTATTTT.

The rearrangement uses TRBV2 and TRBJ1-2; D might be TRBD1 (5 bases). The V gene lost 5 bases and the J gene lost 0 bases, with 10 bases spanning the gap. From germline, CDR1 is SNHLY and CDR2 FYNNEI. The CDR3 covers 14 residues. The CDR3 spells CASSRGGSNYGYTF. DNA for the CDR3: TGTGCCAGCAGTCGGGGGGGATCTAACTATGGCTACACCTTC.

The chain has TRBV15 and TRBJ2-1; TRBD2 agrees at 14 bases. V lost 0 bases, J lost 5 bases, and 9 bases stayed unmatched. There are 19 residues in the CDR3. Germline CDR1 is LNHNV and CDR2 is YYDKDF (reference sequence). CDR3 sequence reads: CATSRDLFGTSGSNNEQFF. The CDR3 DNA follows: TGTGCCACCAGCAGAGATCTTTTCGGGACTAGCGGGAGTAACAATGAGCAGTTCTTC.

V and J are TRBV5-4 and TRBJ2-1, with 11 bases aligning to TRBD2. From germline, CDR1 is SGHNT and CDR2 YYREEE (reference sequence). The length of the CDR3 is 15 residues. After removal of 5 bases from V and 6 bases from J, the junction contained 7 bases not matched to a gene. CDR3 sequence: CASRDTSGSGNEQFF. CDR3 nucleotide sequence: TGTGCCAGCAGAGATACTAGCGGGAGCGGCAATGAGCAGTTCTTC.

The J gene is TRBJ2-7, the V gene TRBV5-5; 9 nucleotides line up with TRBD2. The CDR3 covers 13 residues. Germline V lookup: CDR1 SGHKS, CDR2 YYEKEE (reference sequence). Unmatched junction bases numbered 3, after V lost 5 bases and J lost 3 bases. The CDR3 is CASSYSGSYEQYF. The CDR3 DNA reads TGTGCCAGCAGTTATAGCGGGAGCTACGAGCAGTACTTC.

V gene TRBV5-1 combines with J gene TRBJ1-2; D is perhaps TRBD1 (5 bases). CDR3 length equals 15 residues. V was cut by 3 bases and J by 4 bases, with 16 bases left in between. The germline CDR1 and CDR2 sequences are SGHRS and YFSETQ. In nucleotides, the CDR3 is TGCGCCAGCAGCTCTCTGGGGGAACGGGGCTATGGCTACACCTTC. It yields the protein CASSSLGERGYGYTF.

The chain couples TRBV7-6 to TRBJ2-7, with D unclear. This CDR3 has 13 amino acids. Trimming pared 0 bases from V and 4 bases from J, leaving 7 bases between. Germline CDR1 SGHVS, CDR2 FNYEAQ. CDR3 sequence: CASSLAARYEQYF. CDR3 nucleotide sequence: TGTGCCAGCAGCTTAGCGGCCCGATACGAGCAGTACTTC.

This clone was recorded a few times. The J gene is TRBJ2-7, the V gene TRBV5-6; D tentatively reads TRBD1 or TRBD2 (5 bases each). Germline V gene data show CDR1 as SGHDT and CDR2 as YYEEEE. V shed 6 bases and J shed 0 bases, with 10 bases lying between them. The CDR3 is made up of 13 amino acids. The DNA for the CDR3 is TGTGCCAGCAAAACCGGGACCTCCTACGAGCAGTACTTC. This gives the protein CASKTGTSYEQYF. The full variable domain, with the rest looked up from reference TRBV5-6 and TRBJ2-7, is DAGVTQSPTHLIKTRGQQVTLRCSPKSGHDTVSWYQQALGQGPQFIFQYYEEEERQRGNFPDRFSGHQFPNYSSELNVNALLLGDSALYLCASKTGTSYEQYFGPGTRLTVT.

V and J are TRBV19 and TRBJ1-2; 7 nucleotides agree with TRBD1. V was pared by 5 bases and J by 4 bases, with 10 bases of the junction left unmatched. CDR1 is LNHDA, CDR2 SQIVND, per germline (reference sequence). This CDR3 is built from 15 residues. The CDR3 loop is CASSVLGDSRYGYTF. In DNA form, the CDR3 reads TGTGCCAGTAGTGTCCTAGGGGACAGTCGCTATGGCTACACCTTC.

This chain joins TRBV7-8 and TRBJ2-1; 7 positions agree with TRBD2. Trimming took 4 bases from V and 7 from J; bases not matched to a gene: 7. Germline loops: CDR1 SGHVS, CDR2 FQNEAQ. The CDR3 loop spans 14 amino acids. Written as DNA, the CDR3 is TGTGCCAGCAGCTGGGCGGGAGTTGCGAATGAGCAGTTCTTC. As protein: CASSWAGVANEQFF.

The V and J genes are TRBV28 and TRBJ1-2; 9 bases align to TRBD1. The CDR3 consists of 13 residues. V was clipped by 5 bases and J by 6 bases; unmatched bases: 4. Per the germline V gene, CDR1 is MDHEN and CDR2 is SYDVKM. The CDR3 DNA sequence: TGTGCCAGCAGTGGGACAGGGAGGAATGGCTACACCTTC. This codes for CASSGTGRNGYTF.

The gene calls are TRBV28 and TRBJ2-2; D is uncertain. Trimming left V 6 bases short and J 4 bases short, with 6 bases between. This CDR3 comprises 12 residues. Germline V CDR1 and CDR2: MDHEN, SYDVKM. The CDR3 DNA sequence: TGTGCCAGCAGGTCGGGCACCGGGGAGCTGTTTTTT. Amino acid sequence: CASRSGTGELFF.

In regard to this clone: A single base separates this from a much larger clone, so it may be a read error. The V and J genes are TRBV6-1 and TRBJ2-5, with D tentatively TRBD2 (6 bases). Germline assignment: CDR1 MNHNS and CDR2 SASEGT. V was clipped by 8 bases and J by 2 bases, with 12 bases between them. The CDR3 runs 13 residues. The CDR3 region is CASWRDEQETQYF. The CDR3 nucleotides are TGTGCCAGCTGGAGGGACGAGCAAGAGACCCAGTACTTC.

The rearrangement links TRBV6-5 to TRBJ1-1, with a possible D match to TRBD1 (5 bases). V lost 2 bases to trimming and J lost 5 bases, with 15 bases between them. This CDR3 is built from 15 residues. Germline V gene sequence: CDR1 MNHEY, CDR2 SVGAGI. CDR3: CASSYPSDGGTEAFF. CDR3 coding DNA: TGTGCCAGCAGTTACCCATCGGACGGGGGGACTGAAGCTTTCTTT.

V usage is TRBV7-3 and J usage is TRBJ1-2, with 10 nucleotides matching TRBD1. Germline V gene data show CDR1 as SGHTA and CDR2 as FQGTGA. The trim removed 3 bases at V and 7 bases at J, leaving 5 bases unmatched. This CDR3 region has 14 residues. Here the CDR3 reads CASSLTGGASGYTF. CDR3 DNA sequence: TGTGCCAGCAGCTTGACAGGGGGCGCATCTGGCTACACCTTC.

CDR3 DNA: TGTGCCATCAGTGAGTCCCGGACTAGCCATACGAAGGATGAGCAGTTCTTC. Translating it yields CAISESRTSHTKDEQFF. The V call is TRBV10-3, the J call TRBJ2-1; 8 bases align to TRBD2. Germline CDR1 ENHRY, CDR2 SYGVKD. J lost 8 bases, V lost 0 bases, and 12 bases had no gene match. The CDR3 is made up of 17 amino acids.

This clone was observed at least ten times. The chain links TRBV6-1 to TRBJ2-7; D is possibly TRBD1 or TRBD2 (6 bases each). The CDR3 extends over 14 amino acids. CDR1 is MNHNS and CDR2 is SASEGT in the germline V gene. V dropped 7 bases and J dropped 0 bases, with 13 bases sitting between them. CDR3 coding DNA: TGTGCCAGCATAATCAGGGGAGGCTCCTACGAGCAGTACTTC. Encoded protein: CASIIRGGSYEQYF.